This is a list of T cell receptor beta chains from one sample in a study of blood T cells in healthy people across ages. TCRdb processed the 5' RACE reads anew with MiXCR; each CDR3 protein has one entry. The sample records over 600,000 distinct CDR3 sequences, roughly three fifths being singletons. Sample: blood. Receptors were obtained from a man aged 35-49 years in good health. The CDR3 runs from the conserved cysteine through the conserved F or W. A D gene is named only where the DNA matches it firmly. Clone size is not always given. Where it is, it says once, few, many or a class for expanded clones.

-	19	TRBD2	TRBV12-3/TRBV12-4	TRBJ2-2	TGTGCCAGCAGTCCCTTGACTAGCGGGGTTTCGTTGAGGACCGGGGAGCTGTTTTTT	CASSPLTSGVSLRTGELFF
-	15	-	TRBV6-6	TRBJ2-3	TGTGCCAGCAGCTCCCCGGGGGAGGCCCGCGATACGCAGTATTTT	CASSSPGEARDTQYF
-	14	-	TRBV7-8	TRBJ2-7	TGTGCCAGCAGCTTAGAGTCGGGTATCTACGAGCAGTACTTC	CASSLESGIYEQYF
-	17	TRBD2	TRBV3-1	TRBJ2-3	TGTGCCAGCAGCCAGAAACCTAGCGGGGAACCCACAGATACGCAGTATTTT	CASSQKPSGEPTDTQYF
-	17	TRBD1	TRBV6-2/TRBV6-3	TRBJ1-5	TGTGCCAGCAGTAAGATTCCGGACAGGAGTAGCAATCAGCCCCAGCATTTT	CASSKIPDRSSNQPQHF
-	16	TRBD1	TRBV11-2	TRBJ2-7	TGTGCCAGCAGCTCCAAAACAGGGGGCTTTACCTACGAGCAGTACTTC	CASSSKTGGFTYEQYF
-	13	-	TRBV20-1	TRBJ1-2	TGCAGTGCCCCAGGGGTTTCTAACTATGGCTACACCTTC	CSAPGVSNYGYTF
-	14	TRBD1	TRBV6-2/TRBV6-3	TRBJ1-2	TGTGCCAGCAGCCACCTTGGACAGGACTATGGCTACACCTTC	CASSHLGQDYGYTF
-	17	TRBD2	TRBV10-2	TRBJ2-1	TGCGCCAGCAGTGAGTCGAGTAGCGGGAGACTCTACAATGAGCAGTTCTTC	CASSESSSGRLYNEQFF
few	14	-	TRBV13	TRBJ1-5	TGTGCCAGCAGCGCGAGGGACAGCAATCAGCCCCAGCATTTT	CASSARDSNQPQHF
-	12	-	TRBV29-1	TRBJ2-1	TGCAGCGTTGGGCATAGATACAATGAGCAGTTCTTC	CSVGHRYNEQFF
-	15	TRBD2	TRBV10-3	TRBJ2-7	TGTGCCATCAGTGAGAACTCGGGAGGCAGCTACGAGCAGTACTTC	CAISENSGGSYEQYF
-	15	-	TRBV9	TRBJ2-3	TGTGCCAGCAGCGTAGGAGGTAGCGAGGCAGATACGCAGTATTTT	CASSVGGSEADTQYF
many	12	-	TRBV12-3/TRBV12-4	TRBJ2-5	TGTGCCAGCAGTTTAATCCAAGAGACCCAGTACTTC	CASSLIQETQYF
once	16	-	TRBV2	TRBJ2-5	TGTGCCAGCAGTCCCGATCGTGGGGGCGGGGAGGAGACCCAGTACTTC	CASSPDRGGGEETQYF
-	14	-	TRBV27	TRBJ1-2	TGTGCCAGCAGTCTACAGTTAGCTAACTATGGCTACACCTTC	CASSLQLANYGYTF
once	17	TRBD2	TRBV7-9	TRBJ2-7	TGTGCCAGCAGCTTAGAGTTGGTCGGGACTAAGCGCTTCGAGCAGTACTTC	CASSLELVGTKRFEQYF
few	15	-	TRBV6-6	TRBJ2-3	TGTGCCAGCAGCCGATCACAGGAACCCACAGATACGCAGTATTTT	CASSRSQEPTDTQYF
-	18	-	TRBV9	TRBJ2-1	TGTGCCAGCAGCGCTCATTACCAAGGAGGTGACAGGCCGGGTGAGCAGTTCTTC	CASSAHYQGGDRPGEQFF
once	16	-	TRBV20-1	TRBJ2-1	TGCAGTGCTAGAGATTATAAGCAGGTAGCCTACAATGAGCAGTTCTTC	CSARDYKQVAYNEQFF
-	15	TRBD2	TRBV9	TRBJ2-1	TGTGCCAGCAGCGCACTAGCGGGAGGGAAAAATGAGCAGTTCTTC	CASSALAGGKNEQFF
-	15	-	TRBV7-2	TRBJ2-5	TGTGCCAGCAGCTTAATCCGGTTGTACCAAGAGACCCAGTACTTC	CASSLIRLYQETQYF
-	16	TRBD1	TRBV28	TRBJ2-5	TGTGCCAGCAGTTCGACAGGGGGGAACGACCAAGAGACCCAGTACTTC	CASSSTGGNDQETQYF
-	15	-	TRBV3-1	TRBJ1-6	TGTGCCAGCAGCCCAACCCCGACCGTAAATTCACCCCTCCACTTT	CASSPTPTVNSPLHF
-	13	-	TRBV19	TRBJ2-1	TGTGCCACCTCCCCGGGCTCCTACAATGAGCAGTTCTTC	CATSPGSYNEQFF
-	16	TRBD2	TRBV20-1	TRBJ2-5	TGCAGTGCTAGAGTCGGTAGCGGGGGGGTCCAAGAGACCCAGTACTTC	CSARVGSGGVQETQYF
-	15	-	TRBV23-1	TRBJ1-5	TGCGCCAGCAGTATGCAAAAGGAATTCAATCAGCCCCAGCATTTT	CASSMQKEFNQPQHF
few	10	-	TRBV28	TRBJ2-7	TGTGCCAGCAGTTCCCACGAGCAGTACTTC	CASSSHEQYF
-	14	-	TRBV10-3	TRBJ1-4	TGTGCCACTCGGGACACCACAACTAATGAAAAACTGTTTTTT	CATRDTTTNEKLFF
few	12	-	TRBV6-5	TRBJ1-2	TGTGCCAGCCAAATGCCGGGCTATGGCTACACCTTC	CASQMPGYGYTF
few	16	TRBD2	TRBV12-3/TRBV12-4	TRBJ2-3	TGTGCCAGCAGCATCGGGCTAGCGGGGATGTCAGATACGCAGTATTTT	CASSIGLAGMSDTQYF